This T cell receptor (beta chain) comes out of a study of T cells in Graves' hyperthyroidism and ophthalmopathy (dated by TCRdb to about 2019). Regarding the research as a whole: Peripheral blood was sampled at the time of initial diagnosis, prior to any treatment. To identify TCR V-J signatures that set the groups apart, the researchers used a discovery cohort of 100 patients, made up of some 41 with Graves' ophthalmopathy and 55 to 65 with stable Graves' hyperthyroidism. Prospective prediction of ophthalmopathy was tested in an independent validation cohort of 18 to 20 hyperthyroidism patients and 17 patients who later progressed to ophthalmopathy. The roughly 100 discovery patients were divided at random into training and test sets in a 7:3 ratio. In addition, the study compared T-cell repertoires in thyroid tissue and in blood from over 5 Graves' hyperthyroidism patients. After blood sampling, hyperthyroidism patients were treated with methimazole at a starting dose of 30 mg daily, and ophthalmopathy patients were treated with high-dose intravenous methylprednisolone. The paper reports TCR Vbeta CDR3 sequencing of 130 to 150 peripheral blood samples: under 45 ophthalmopathy, about 75 hyperthyroidism and around 17 progressor patients.

In the ophthalmopathy patients, disease was moderately to severely active, with a Clinical Activity Score of 3 or more, a NOSPECS grade of 4 or more, and a duration of less than 3 months. Patients with uncontrolled infections, other autoimmune diseases, pregnancy or lactation were excluded. Diagnoses were based on clinical symptoms, serum thyroxine and TRAb, thyroid ultrasound and orbital computed tomography. PBMCs were separated from roughly 10 ml of fresh peripheral blood using Ficoll-Paque density gradient centrifugation. Total RNA was extracted with Trizol reagent, and quality was checked on an Agilent 2100 Bioanalyzer. This clonotype was seen ten or more times. What this receptor recognizes is not known. No much larger clonotype is one base removed from it; base qualities were not supplied. The TCR beta CDR3 regions were amplified from RNA transcripts. A first-round RT-PCR of the TCR CDR3 used the HTBI primer set with the Qiagen OneStep RT-PCR kit. A second multiplex PCR round built the libraries, followed by size selection and purification. Sequencing of the libraries was done on an Illumina HiSeq2000 using paired-end 100 bp reads. Per the authors' processing: Raw data were processed with SOAPnuke, discarding reads with adapters, uncalled bases, mean Phred below 15, or no exact constant-primer or identifier match. COPE v1.2.5 was used to merge the high-quality paired reads, and each unique nucleotide sequence was defined as a clonotype. MiTCR v1.1 was used to align the clonotypes against IMGT TRBV, TRBD and TRBJ reference segments. Only V-J combinations with frequency above 0.0001, covering about 99% of repertoires, were analysed. The TCS score was defined as the ratio of F50 (clonal expansion) to E x V (chaos), calculated using BLOSUM62-based TCRdist between CDR3 peptides within each V-J. Welch's t-statistics and random forest reduced roughly 530 V-J features to roughly 13, which were used in a naive Bayes classifier (R e1071). TCRdb handled the public reads itself, with Q25 trimming in fastp and clone calling in MiXCR, and kept productive beta chains. Identical CDR3 protein sequences are pooled into one entry, listed with their most common genes and DNA. These V and J calls are TCRdb output, not the study's own analysis. This sample lists roughly 350,000 distinct CDR3 sequences; roughly an eighth were detected once. The top ten hold 30% to 35% of the sample.

Beyond this particular receptor, the publication reports: No statistical method was used to set the sample size in advance, and investigators knew the group allocation. Most expanded thyroid clonotypes (frequency above 0.001) were also found in blood, which suggests that blood repertoires may mirror thyroid immune responses. In validation, the model predicted progression to ophthalmopathy a median of roughly 6.5 months before onset, with roughly 70% sensitivity and just under 75% specificity. A 13 V-J signature model separated ophthalmopathy from stable hyperthyroidism, with just over 85% sensitivity and roughly 81% specificity in cross-validation and 80%/75% in testing.

V is pared back by 8 bases and J by 6 bases, with 16 bases lying between the germline termini. The CDR3 contains 13 residues, cysteine and phenylalanine counted. Solely the CDR3 DNA is kept, with 39 bases framed from the first base. The germline V gene (reference sequence) supplies CDR1 LNHDA and CDR2 SQIVND. Sequencing was performed on blood. This clonotype originated in a woman between 35 and 50 years old with Graves' ophthalmopathy. Recombination joined TRBV19 with TRBJ1-2; matching of 6 bases hints at TRBD1 as the D gene. The CDR3 has the sequence CASYYGQKDGYTF. The sequenced DNA: TGTGCCAGTTACTACGGACAGAAAGATGGCTACACCTTC.